This TCR beta chain was sequenced in a study of shared clonotypes between healthy human individuals. Study-wide results and limits: Across subsets, estimated richness was generally greater for naive than for memory populations. Inspection by rarefaction showed sorted-subset sequencing to be incomplete despite large depth. Unshared clonotypes carried lower generation probabilities than those common to all four donors.

The CDR3 consists of 16 residues. The V end was cut by 4 bases, the J end by 6 bases, with 19 bases between. The V gene's germline CDR1 is MRHNA and CDR2 SNTAGT. TCRdb's table, derived via immunoSEQ multiplex PCR, lists solely in-frame clones and lacks some. The sample consists of some 2.1 million clones, over 85% of them appearing once. The naive CD8 subset, CD45RO-negative cells positively selected for CCR7, excluded terminally differentiated effector memory CD45RA+ cells. Nashville, Tennessee was home to all donors, each a Caucasian adult. In regard to this clone: Its antigen is as yet unknown.

The sequenced sample consisted of naive CD8+ T cells from PBMCs. The rearrangement uses TRBV6-4 and TRBJ1-3; D may be TRBD1 (5 bases). The source is a man aged 18 to 29 in good health. Some clones in this sample may be carry-over from other donors' samples. CDR3 loop: CASSAGTGHTKNTIYF. CDR3 nucleotides: TGTGCCAGCAGTGCTGGAACTGGACACACAAAAAACACCATATATTTT.